Listed here are 20 T cell receptor beta chains from one sample, sequenced in a study of blood T cell dynamics during melanoma immunotherapy. Some clones are missing from TCRdb's copy, which holds only in-frame ones; the method was immunoSEQ multiplex PCR. The sample consists of fewer than 15,000 clones, approximately 88% of them appearing once. Time point indicated: week 3, after first cycle of checkpoint inhibitor. This sample comprised blood, obtained from a patient treated with checkpoint blockade. The receptor set was obtained from a human donor with melanoma.

The rearrangement links TRBV7-2 to TRBJ2-2; 7 bases match TRBD1. V was clipped by 4 bases and J by 8 bases; unmatched bases: 1. This CDR3 comprises 12 residues. The germline V gene encodes CDR1 SGHTA and CDR2 FQGNSA. CDR3 bases: TGTGCCAGCAGCTCGACAGGGGGGGAGCTGTTTTTT. Its translation is CASSSTGGELFF.

The chain joins TRBV2 to TRBJ2-1; no clear D. The CDR3 runs to 14 residues. The V gene lost 0 bases and the J gene lost 9 bases, with 12 bases spanning the gap. Germline assignment: CDR1 SNHLY and CDR2 FYNNEI. CDR3 coding DNA: TGTGCCAGCAGTGAAGCCCGGCAAGGCCTTGAGCAGTTCTTC. Amino acids: CASSEARQGLEQFF.

The chain has TRBV19 and TRBJ2-7, with 7 nucleotides matching TRBD1. V dropped 8 bases and J dropped 1; count of bases not matched to a gene: 5. CDR1 LNHDA and CDR2 SQIVND come from the germline V gene (reference sequence). The CDR3 covers 13 residues. CDR3 sequence: CASHQTGSYEQYF. DNA for the CDR3: TGTGCCAGTCATCAGACAGGGTCCTACGAGCAGTACTTC.

The rearrangement uses TRBV10-3 and TRBJ2-5, with 7 bases identical to TRBD2. The J call is uncertain, as TRBJ2-7 better fits the DNA end. This CDR3 comprises 14 residues. Germline V gene sequence: CDR1 ENHRY, CDR2 SYGVKD. The CDR3 loop reads CAISEGGVRDEQYF. CDR3 DNA: TGTGCCATCAGTGAGGGGGGGGTCCGGGACGAGCAGTACTTC.

V is TRBV6-1 and J is TRBJ2-3, with D perhaps TRBD1 (5 bases). This CDR3 has 14 amino acids. The V gene's germline CDR1 is MNHNS and CDR2 SASEGT. V was cut by 4 bases and J by 4 bases, with 12 bases left in between. CDR3 amino acids: CASSVGLGADTQYF. The CDR3 DNA is TGTGCCAGCAGTGTGGGGTTAGGGGCAGATACGCAGTATTTT.

This chain connects TRBV6-6 to TRBJ2-7; 7 nucleotides line up with TRBD1. CDR3 length equals 14 residues. J was trimmed by 6 bases and V by 2 bases; bases with no gene match: 7. Germline lookup yields CDR1 MNHNY and CDR2 SVGAGI (reference sequence). In DNA, the CDR3 is TGTGCCAGCAGTTACGGTTCGACAGGGCGCGAGCAGTACTTC. This codes for CASSYGSTGREQYF.

This chain links TRBV2 with TRBJ2-7, with D uncertain. This CDR3 has 11 residues. In germline, CDR1 is SNHLY, CDR2 FYNNEI. V lost 8 bases, J lost 2 bases, and 7 bases lay in between. The CDR3 DNA is TGTGCCAGCCGAATCACCTACGAGCAGTACTTC. Translating gives CASRITYEQYF.

The chain uses TRBV7-9 and TRBJ2-3; TRBD2 aligns across 8 bases. This CDR3 spans 16 amino acids. Per the germline V gene, CDR1 is SEHNR and CDR2 is FQNEAQ (reference sequence). V shed 2 bases, J shed 3 bases, and the junction held 7 bases outside the gene matches. In DNA, the CDR3 is TGTGCCAGCAGCTTATGGCTAGCGGGCGGAACAGATACGCAGTATTTT. It yields the protein CASSLWLAGGTDTQYF.

The rearrangement links TRBV28 to TRBJ2-7; unclear D gene. V was clipped by 5 bases and J by 4 bases, with 6 bases between them. Germline values: CDR1 MDHEN, CDR2 SYDVKM. The CDR3 spans 11 residues. In DNA, the CDR3 is TGTGCCAGCAGTCACCAGTACGAGCAGTACTTC. This encodes CASSHQYEQYF.

J is TRBJ2-1 and V is TRBV7-2; TRBD2 aligns across 7 bases. Germline lookup yields CDR1 SGHTA and CDR2 FQGNSA. CDR3 length equals 17 residues. With 0 bases clipped from V and 5 bases from J, the junction kept 10 bases outside the gene matches. The CDR3 is CASSLASGGGSNNEQFF. DNA of the CDR3: TGTGCCAGCAGCTTAGCGTCGGGTGGCGGGAGCAACAATGAGCAGTTCTTC.

This clone was detected once. The V gene is TRBV28, the J gene TRBJ1-2; D is uncertain. Trimming pared 3 bases from V and 4 bases from J, leaving 18 bases between. The V gene's germline CDR1 is MDHEN and CDR2 SYDVKM. There are 16 residues in the CDR3. The CDR3: CASSFPPGQELYGYTF. In DNA, the CDR3 is TGTGCCAGCAGTTTCCCCCCCGGGCAGGAGCTCTATGGCTACACCTTC.

The rearrangement links TRBV18 to TRBJ1-6, with TRBD1 as a possible D gene (5 bases). Trimming cost V 3 bases and J 8 bases, with 14 bases left between them. Germline CDR1 is KGHSH and CDR2 is LQKENI. The CDR3 is 15 amino acids. The CDR3 region is CASSPQGEGYSPLHF. In DNA, the CDR3 is TGTGCCAGCTCACCCCAGGGTGAGGGGTATTCACCCCTCCACTTT. The full variable domain, in which reference TRBV18 and TRBJ1-6 provide the parts outside the CDR3, is NAGVMQNPRHLVRRRGQEARLRCSPMKGHSHVYWYRQLPEEGLKFMVYLQKENIIDESGMPKERFSAEFPKEGPSILRIQQVVRGDSAAYFCASSPQGEGYSPLHFGNGTRLTVT.

In this sample, this clone turned up once. J is TRBJ1-1 and V is TRBV18; D is ambiguous. V was trimmed by 0 bases and J by 3 bases, leaving 5 bases between them. Germline V lookup: CDR1 KGHSH, CDR2 LQKENI. This CDR3 has 13 residues. The CDR3, as DNA: TGTGCCAGCTCACCACCCCTGGACACTGAAGCTTTCTTT. It codes for CASSPPLDTEAFF.

The sample holds a few counts of this clone. The chain has TRBV30 and TRBJ1-1; D unresolved. Germline V gene data show CDR1 as GTSNPN and CDR2 as SVGIG (reference sequence). CDR3 length: 15 amino acids. V was shortened by 5 bases and J by 4 bases, with 20 bases between the two germline ends. CDR3 nucleotides: TGTGCCTGGGAGGCCCCAGGAGGAGGGAGCACTGAAGCTTTCTTT. Translated: CAWEAPGGGSTEAFF.

J is TRBJ2-3 and V is TRBV5-1; D may be TRBD1 (5 bases). Germline V gene data show CDR1 as SGHRS and CDR2 as YFSETQ. The length of the CDR3 is 18 residues. V dropped 0 bases and J dropped 0 bases, with 17 bases sitting between them. CDR3 sequence reads: CASSLVGWGRASTDTQYF. The CDR3 DNA reads TGCGCCAGCAGCTTGGTTGGCTGGGGCAGGGCTAGCACAGATACGCAGTATTTT.

This clone was seen only a few times. This chain joins TRBV6-6 and TRBJ2-7; perhaps D is TRBD1 or TRBD2 (6 bases each). The V gene lost 0 bases and the J gene lost 3 bases, with 9 bases spanning the gap. The CDR3 spans 14 residues. Germline V gene lookup returns CDR1 MNHNY and CDR2 SVGAGI (reference sequence). The CDR3 spells CASSYSEGGYEQYF. As DNA, the CDR3 is TGTGCCAGCAGTTACTCGGAGGGGGGCTACGAGCAGTACTTC.

The gene calls are TRBV7-3 and TRBJ1-2; TRBD1 matches at 9 bases. V lost 5 bases, J lost 7 bases, and 14 bases stayed unmatched. Germline loops: CDR1 SGHTA, CDR2 FQGTGA. CDR3 size: 16 residues. DNA for the CDR3: TGTGCCAGCAGCCCGACAGGCCGGGGGACAGGGATTGGCTACACCTTC. This codes for CASSPTGRGTGIGYTF.

The chain links TRBV29-1 to TRBJ2-7; D gene uncertain. V gave up 6 bases and J gave up 0 bases, with 6 bases separating them. The germline V gene encodes CDR1 SQVTM and CDR2 ANQGSEA. This CDR3 comprises 11 residues. In DNA form, the CDR3 reads TGCAGCGTAACGAGCTCCTACGAGCAGTACTTC. Translation gives CSVTSSYEQYF.

Written as DNA, the CDR3 is TGCGCCAGCAGCTTGGCTGGAGGGAATTCCTACGAGCAGTACTTC. This sequence encodes CASSLAGGNSYEQYF. This chain uses TRBV5-1 with TRBJ2-7, with TRBD2 as a possible D gene (6 bases). V lost 0 bases to trimming and J lost 1 base, with 11 bases between them. The length of the CDR3 is 15 residues. Germline lookup yields CDR1 SGHRS and CDR2 YFSETQ.

CDR3 region: CASSPWITGVLNTEAFF. CDR3 nucleotide sequence: TGCGCCAGCAGCCCCTGGATTACAGGGGTGCTGAACACTGAAGCTTTCTTT. V gene TRBV4-3 combines with J gene TRBJ1-1; 7 positions match TRBD1. The CDR3 contains 17 residues. Germline CDR1 reads LGHNA; CDR2 reads YSLEER. V gave up 4 bases and J gave up 0 bases; unmatched junction bases: 11.